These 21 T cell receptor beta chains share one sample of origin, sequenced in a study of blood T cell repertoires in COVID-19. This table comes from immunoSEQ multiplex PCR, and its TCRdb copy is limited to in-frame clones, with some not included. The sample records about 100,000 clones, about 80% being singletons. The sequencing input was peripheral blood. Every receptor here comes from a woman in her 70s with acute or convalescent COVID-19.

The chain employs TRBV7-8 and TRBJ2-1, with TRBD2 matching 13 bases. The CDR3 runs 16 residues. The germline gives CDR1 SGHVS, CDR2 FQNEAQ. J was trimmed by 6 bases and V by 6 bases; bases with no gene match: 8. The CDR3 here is CASSSRLAGGINEQFF. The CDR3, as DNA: TGTGCCAGCAGTTCAAGACTAGCGGGGGGAATCAATGAGCAGTTCTTC.

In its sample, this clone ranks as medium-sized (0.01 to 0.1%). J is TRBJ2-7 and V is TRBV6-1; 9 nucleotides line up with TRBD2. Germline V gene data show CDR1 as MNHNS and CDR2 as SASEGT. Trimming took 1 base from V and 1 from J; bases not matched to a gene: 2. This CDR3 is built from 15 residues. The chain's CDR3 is CASSEGSGGSYEQYF. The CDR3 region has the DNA TGTGCCAGCAGTGAAGGAAGCGGGGGGTCCTACGAGCAGTACTTC.

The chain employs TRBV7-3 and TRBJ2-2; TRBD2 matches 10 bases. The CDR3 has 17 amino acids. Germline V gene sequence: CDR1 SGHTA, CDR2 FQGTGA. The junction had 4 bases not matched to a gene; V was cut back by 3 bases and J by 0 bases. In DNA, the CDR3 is TGTGCCAGCAGCTTGCTAGCGGGGGCCTCGAACACCGGGGAGCTGTTTTTT. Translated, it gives CASSLLAGASNTGELFF.

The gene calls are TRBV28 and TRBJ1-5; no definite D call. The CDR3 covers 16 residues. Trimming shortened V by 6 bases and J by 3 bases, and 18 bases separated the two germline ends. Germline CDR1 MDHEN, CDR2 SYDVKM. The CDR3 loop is CASSQRGGLDNQPQHF. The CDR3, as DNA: TGTGCCAGCAGCCAAAGAGGAGGGTTGGACAATCAGCCCCAGCATTTT.

CDR3 sequence (DNA): TGTGCCAGCTCACCACCGGGGGGAACAGGGGGAGATGAGCAGTTCTTC. It translates to CASSPPGGTGGDEQFF. The chain couples TRBV18 to TRBJ2-1; TRBD1 aligns across 8 bases. CDR3 size: 16 residues. Germline trimming cut 0 bases from V and 8 bases from J; bases unmatched to any gene: 9. The V gene's germline CDR1 is KGHSH and CDR2 LQKENI.

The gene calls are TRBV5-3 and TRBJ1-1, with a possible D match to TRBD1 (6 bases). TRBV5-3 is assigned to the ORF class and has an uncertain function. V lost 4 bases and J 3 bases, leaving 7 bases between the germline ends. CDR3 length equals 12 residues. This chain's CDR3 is CARSEGDTEAFF. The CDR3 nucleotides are TGTGCCAGAAGCGAGGGGGACACTGAAGCTTTCTTT.

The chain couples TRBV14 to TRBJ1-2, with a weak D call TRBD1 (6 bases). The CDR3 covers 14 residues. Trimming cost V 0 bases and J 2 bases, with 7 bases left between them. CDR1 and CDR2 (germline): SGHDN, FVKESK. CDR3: CASSQEQGNYGYTF. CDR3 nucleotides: TGTGCCAGCAGCCAAGAACAGGGCAACTATGGCTACACCTTC. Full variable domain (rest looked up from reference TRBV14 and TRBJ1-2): EAGVTQFPSHSVIEKGQTVTLRCDPISGHDNLYWYRRVMGKEIKFLLHFVKESKQDESGMPNNRFLAERTGGTYSTLKVQPAELEDSGVYFCASSQEQGNYGYTFGSGTRLTVV.

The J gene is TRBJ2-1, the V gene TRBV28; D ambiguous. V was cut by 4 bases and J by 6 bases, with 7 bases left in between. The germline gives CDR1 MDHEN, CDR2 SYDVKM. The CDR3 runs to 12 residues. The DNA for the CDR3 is TGTGCCAGCAGTTCCGGTAGCAATGAGCAGTTCTTC. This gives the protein CASSSGSNEQFF.

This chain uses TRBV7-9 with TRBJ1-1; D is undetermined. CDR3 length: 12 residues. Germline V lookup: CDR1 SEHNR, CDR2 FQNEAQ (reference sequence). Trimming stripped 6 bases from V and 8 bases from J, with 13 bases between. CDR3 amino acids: CASSFLSSEAFF. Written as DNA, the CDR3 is TGTGCCAGCAGTTTTCTCAGTTCCGAAGCTTTCTTT.

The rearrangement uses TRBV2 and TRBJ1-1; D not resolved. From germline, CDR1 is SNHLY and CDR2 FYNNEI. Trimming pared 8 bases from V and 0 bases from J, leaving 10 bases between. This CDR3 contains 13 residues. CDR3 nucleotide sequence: TGTGCCAGCTTATTCGACATGAACACTGAAGCTTTCTTT. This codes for CASLFDMNTEAFF.

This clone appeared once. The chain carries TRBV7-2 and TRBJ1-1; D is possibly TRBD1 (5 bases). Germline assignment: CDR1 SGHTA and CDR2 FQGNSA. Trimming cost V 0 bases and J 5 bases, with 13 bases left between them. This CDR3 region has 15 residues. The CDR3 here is CASSLAHGRGTEAFF. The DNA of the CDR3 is TGTGCCAGCAGCTTAGCGCACGGCCGGGGGACTGAAGCTTTCTTT.

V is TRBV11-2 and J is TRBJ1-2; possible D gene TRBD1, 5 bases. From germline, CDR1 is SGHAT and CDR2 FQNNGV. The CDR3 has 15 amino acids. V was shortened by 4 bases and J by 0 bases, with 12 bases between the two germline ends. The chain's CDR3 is CASSSFLTANYGYTF. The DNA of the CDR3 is TGTGCCAGCAGCTCGTTTCTGACAGCTAACTATGGCTACACCTTC.

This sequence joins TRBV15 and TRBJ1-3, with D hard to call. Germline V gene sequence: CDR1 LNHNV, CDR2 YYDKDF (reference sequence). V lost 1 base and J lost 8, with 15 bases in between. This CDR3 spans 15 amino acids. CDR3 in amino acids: CATSRGVRITDTIYF. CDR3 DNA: TGTGCCACCAGCAGAGGCGTCAGGATCACTGACACCATATATTTT.

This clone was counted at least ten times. The CDR3 here is CASSLVAGIGVTQGGNSPLHF. The CDR3 DNA is TGCGCCAGCAGCTTGGTGGCTGGGATTGGGGTGACCCAGGGCGGTAATTCACCCCTCCACTTT. V usage is TRBV5-1 and J usage is TRBJ1-6, with D perhaps TRBD1 (5 bases). Looked up from germline, CDR1 is SGHRS and CDR2 is YFSETQ. The CDR3 runs 21 residues. V dropped 0 bases and J dropped 6 bases, with 28 bases sitting between them.

As DNA, the CDR3 is TGTGCCAGCAGCTTATCAGGGGACTACGAGCAGTACTTC. Translated, it gives CASSLSGDYEQYF. V and J are TRBV7-3 and TRBJ2-7, with D possibly TRBD1 on 6 matching bases. This CDR3 spans 13 amino acids. Germline values: CDR1 SGHTA, CDR2 FQGTGA. V was clipped by 2 bases and J by 3 bases, with 8 bases between them. The whole variable domain, remainder taken from reference TRBV7-3 and TRBJ2-7, is GAGVSQTPSNKVTEKGKYVELRCDPISGHTALYWYRQSLGQGPEFLIYFQGTGAADDSGLPNDRFFAVRPEGSVSTLKIQRTERGDSAVYLCASSLSGDYEQYFGPGTRLTVT.

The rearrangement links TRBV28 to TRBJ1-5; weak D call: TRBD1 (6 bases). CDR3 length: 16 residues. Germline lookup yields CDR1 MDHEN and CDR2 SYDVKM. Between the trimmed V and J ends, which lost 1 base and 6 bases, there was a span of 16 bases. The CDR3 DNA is TGTGCCAGCAGTTTATCATCCAGGGGTCGCGCTCAGCCCCAGCATTTT. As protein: CASSLSSRGRAQPQHF. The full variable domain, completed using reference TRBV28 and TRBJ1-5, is DVKVTQSSRYLVKRTGEKVFLECVQDMDHENMFWYRQDPGLGLRLIYFSYDVKMKEKGDIPEGYSVSREKKERFSLILESASTNQTSMYLCASSLSSRGRAQPQHFGDGTRLSIL.

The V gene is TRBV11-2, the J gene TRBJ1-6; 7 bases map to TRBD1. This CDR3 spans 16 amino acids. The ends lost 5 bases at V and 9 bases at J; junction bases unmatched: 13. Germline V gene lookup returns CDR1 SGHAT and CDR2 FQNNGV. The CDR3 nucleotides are TGTGCCAGCAGCCCCTGGCAGGGGGTAACGAGTTCACCCCTCCACTTT. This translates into CASSPWQGVTSSPLHF.

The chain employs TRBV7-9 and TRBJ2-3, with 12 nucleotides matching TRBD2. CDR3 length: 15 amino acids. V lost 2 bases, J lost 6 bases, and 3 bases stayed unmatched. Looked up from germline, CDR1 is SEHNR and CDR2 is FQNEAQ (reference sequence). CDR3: CASSLLAGGRDTQYF. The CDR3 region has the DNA TGTGCCAGCAGCTTACTAGCGGGGGGGCGGGATACGCAGTATTTT.

In nucleotides, the CDR3 is TGTGCCAGCAGCAACCGGGTCACGAACACCGGGGAGCTGTTTTTT. Protein product: CASSNRVTNTGELFF. The chain links TRBV7-8 to TRBJ2-2, with D unclear. Germline V gives CDR1 SGHVS, CDR2 FQNEAQ. Trimming left V 5 bases short and J 0 bases short, with 10 bases between. The CDR3 covers 15 residues.

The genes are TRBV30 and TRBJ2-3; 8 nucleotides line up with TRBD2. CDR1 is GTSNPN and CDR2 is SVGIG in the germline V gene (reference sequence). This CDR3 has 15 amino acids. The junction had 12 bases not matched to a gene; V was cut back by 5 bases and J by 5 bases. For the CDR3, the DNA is TGTGCCTGGGGACTTTTGGGACTAGGTAGAGATACGCAGTATTTT. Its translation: CAWGLLGLGRDTQYF.

The CDR3 spells CASSLTGRYGYTF. In nucleotides, the CDR3 is TGTGCCAGCAGTTTGACAGGACGTTATGGCTACACCTTC. The rearrangement links TRBV12-3 or TRBV12-4 to TRBJ1-2; D might be TRBD1 (6 bases). The CDR3 contains 13 residues. Trimming left V 3 bases short and J 5 bases short, with 10 bases between.